The present T cell receptor (beta chain) was sequenced within a study of blood T cell repertoires in COVID-19. Study details: T cells, B-cell-depleted T cells, or PBMCs provided the cDNA or gDNA that served as material.

The assay was immunoSEQ multiplex PCR, and TCRdb's table has in-frame clones only and misses some. The sample has 180,000 or so clones, more than 85% seen once. Germline V gene data show CDR1 as SGHVS and CDR2 as FQNEAQ. CDR3 length: 14 amino acids. V was cut by 2 bases and J by 5 bases, with 12 bases left in between. The clonotype originates from an elderly woman in a cohort sampled during active or convalescent COVID-19. The chain carries TRBV7-8 and TRBJ1-2; D is possibly TRBD1 (5 bases). The sequenced material came from peripheral blood. The CDR3 protein is CASSLSTEGYGYTF. The DNA of the CDR3 is TGTGCCAGCAGCTTAAGTACGGAGGGGTATGGCTACACCTTC.